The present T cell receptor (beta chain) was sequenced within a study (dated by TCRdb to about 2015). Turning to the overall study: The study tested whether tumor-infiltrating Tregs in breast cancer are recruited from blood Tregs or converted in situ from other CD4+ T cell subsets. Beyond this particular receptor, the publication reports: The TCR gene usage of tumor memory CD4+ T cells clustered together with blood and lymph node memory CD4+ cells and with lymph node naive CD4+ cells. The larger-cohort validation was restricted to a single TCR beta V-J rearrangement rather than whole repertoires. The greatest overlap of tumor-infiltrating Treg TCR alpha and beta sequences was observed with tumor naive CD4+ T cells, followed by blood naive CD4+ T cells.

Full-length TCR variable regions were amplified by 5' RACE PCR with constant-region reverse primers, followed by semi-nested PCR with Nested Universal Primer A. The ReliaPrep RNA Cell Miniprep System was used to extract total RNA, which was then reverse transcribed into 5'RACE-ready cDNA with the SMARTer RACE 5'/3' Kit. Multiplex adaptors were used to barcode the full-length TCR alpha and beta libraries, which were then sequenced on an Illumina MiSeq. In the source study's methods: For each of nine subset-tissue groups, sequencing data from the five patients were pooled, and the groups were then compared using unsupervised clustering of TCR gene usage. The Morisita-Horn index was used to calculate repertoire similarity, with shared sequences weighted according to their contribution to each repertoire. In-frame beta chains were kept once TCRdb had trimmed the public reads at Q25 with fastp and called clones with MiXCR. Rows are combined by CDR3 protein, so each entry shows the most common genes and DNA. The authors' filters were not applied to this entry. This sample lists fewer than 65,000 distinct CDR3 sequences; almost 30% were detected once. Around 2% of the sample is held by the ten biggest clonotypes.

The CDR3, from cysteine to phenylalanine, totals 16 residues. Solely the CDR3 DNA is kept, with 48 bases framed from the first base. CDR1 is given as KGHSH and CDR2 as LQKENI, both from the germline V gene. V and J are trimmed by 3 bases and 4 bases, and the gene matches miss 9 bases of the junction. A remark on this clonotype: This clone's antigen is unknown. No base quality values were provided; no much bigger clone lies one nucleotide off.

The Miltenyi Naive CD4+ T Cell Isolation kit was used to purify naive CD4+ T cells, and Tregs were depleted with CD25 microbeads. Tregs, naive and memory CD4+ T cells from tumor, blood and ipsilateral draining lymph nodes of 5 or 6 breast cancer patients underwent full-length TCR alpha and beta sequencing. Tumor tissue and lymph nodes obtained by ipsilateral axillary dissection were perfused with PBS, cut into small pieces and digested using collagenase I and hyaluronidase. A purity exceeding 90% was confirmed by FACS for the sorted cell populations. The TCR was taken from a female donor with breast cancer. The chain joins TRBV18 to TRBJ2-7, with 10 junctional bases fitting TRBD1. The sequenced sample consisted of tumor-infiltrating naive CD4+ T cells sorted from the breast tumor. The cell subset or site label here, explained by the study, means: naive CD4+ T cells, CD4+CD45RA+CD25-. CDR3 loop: CASSPPGTGALYEQYF. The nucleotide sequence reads TGTGCCAGCTCACCGCCCGGGACAGGGGCATTGTACGAGCAGTACTTC.